The entry that follows covers one TCR beta chain sequence. No antigen is known for it. The sample belongs to a study of post-analysis software for immune sequencing data. In the study overall: Patients had relapsing-remitting, secondary progressive or progressive-relapsing multiple sclerosis; some lacked subtype. Study-wide results and limits: Under F measure analysis, samples from one preparation batch co-clustered strongly. In patients, TRBV5-6, TRBV5-1 and TRBV20-1 belonged to several TRBV segments found more frequently than in controls.

Carried by the TCR beta cDNA libraries were unique molecular identifiers. cDNA molecules numbering around 500,000 came from roughly 0.93 to 9.6 million T cells. TCRdb reprocessed the PCR reads with MiXCR, giving one entry per CDR3 protein. Among 350,000 to 450,000 distinct CDR3 sequences listed, approximately 38% were seen once. V was pared by 6 bases and J by 8 bases, with 25 bases between. The CDR3 loop spans 16 amino acids. Germline V gene sequence: CDR1 MDHEN, CDR2 SYDVKM. Sequencing was done on a sample of blood. This clonotype was sampled from a girl aged 5 to 17 with multiple sclerosis. The chain uses TRBV28 and TRBJ1-2; possible D gene TRBD1, 6 bases. For the CDR3, the DNA is TGTGCCAGCAGACAGACCCCGGGACGGGGGGCATGGGGCTACACCTTC. It yields the protein CASRQTPGRGAWGYTF.